Below are 14 T cell receptor beta chains sequenced from a single sample in a study of T cells in localized non-small cell lung cancer. TCRdb's copy holds only in-frame clones and misses some; the assay was immunoSEQ multiplex PCR. The sample shows tens of thousands of clones, roughly 85% of them seen only once. The sequences come from peripheral blood mononuclear cells, collected before any cancer treatment. The receptors derive from a male donor aged 60 or older with stage II lung adenocarcinoma.

The V gene is TRBV6-1, the J gene TRBJ2-7, with 7 bases aligning to TRBD2. The CDR3 runs 14 residues. J lost 3 bases, V lost 8 bases, and 10 bases had no gene match. Germline V gene lookup returns CDR1 MNHNS and CDR2 SASEGT. The CDR3, as DNA: TGTGCCAGCGTATATAGCGGGTGGGTCTACGAGCAGTACTTC. It translates to CASVYSGWVYEQYF.

With respect to this clone: An end of the junction differs from the germline gene, which may be a read error. The rearrangement uses TRBV5-1 and TRBJ2-7; D may be TRBD1 or TRBD2 (5 bases each). The CDR3 is 12 residues long. Germline V gene sequence: CDR1 SGHRS, CDR2 YFSETQ. The CDR3 DNA follows: TGTGCCAGCAGCTTGGGCTGGGGGGAGCAGTACTTC. Its protein product is CASSLGWGEQYF.

The V gene is TRBV5-4, the J gene TRBJ2-2; TRBD1 matches 7 bases. Per the germline V gene, CDR1 is SGHNT and CDR2 is YYREEE (reference sequence). Unmatched junction bases numbered 3, after V lost 4 bases and J lost 0 bases. CDR3 length equals 15 residues. The CDR3 reads CASSNQGANTGELFF. The CDR3 DNA sequence: TGTGCCAGCAGCAACCAGGGGGCGAACACCGGGGAGCTGTTTTTT.

The CDR3 DNA sequence: TGTGCCAGCAGTTACCTTATGGGACTAGGGGATGAGCAGTTCTTC. This sequence encodes CASSYLMGLGDEQFF. The chain combines TRBV6-5 with TRBJ2-1, with 8 positions matching TRBD2. Trimming removed 2 bases from V and 8 bases from J; junction bases left unmatched: 8. From germline, CDR1 is MNHEY and CDR2 SVGAGI. The CDR3 sequence is 15 residues long.

The chain uses TRBV15 and TRBJ2-2, with D maybe TRBD1 (7 bases). Germline lookup yields CDR1 LNHNV and CDR2 YYDKDF (reference sequence). The germline V and J ends were trimmed by 3 bases and 0 bases, with 11 bases remaining between them. The CDR3 covers 16 residues. The CDR3 coding sequence is TGTGCCACCAGCAGCATCAGGGGGGCGAACACCGGGGAGCTGTTTTTT. The encoded protein is CATSSIRGANTGELFF.

This clone has a single count. The chain couples TRBV5-1 to TRBJ2-1; 7 bases are a match to TRBD1. The CDR3 consists of 13 residues. V was clipped by 6 bases and J by 3 bases; unmatched bases: 3. Per the germline V gene, CDR1 is SGHRS and CDR2 is YFSETQ. DNA for the CDR3: TGCGCCAGCACCCGGGACAGCTACAATGAGCAGTTCTTC. It translates to CASTRDSYNEQFF.

In this sample, this clone turned up once. The rearrangement joins TRBV5-1 to TRBJ1-2, with 9 bases identical to TRBD1. The CDR3 has 16 residues. Germline lookup yields CDR1 SGHRS and CDR2 YFSETQ. The junction had 12 bases not matched to a gene; V was cut back by 1 base and J by 8 bases. The CDR3 coding sequence is TGCGCCAGCAGCTTGAGGGCCCCGGGACAGGGATACGGCTACACCTTC. It encodes CASSLRAPGQGYGYTF.

In regard to this clone: Other DNA sequences of this sample code for an identical CDR3. The V call is TRBV7-2, the J call TRBJ2-5; 10 bases line up with TRBD2. The germline CDR1 and CDR2 sequences are SGHTA and FQGNSA. The CDR3 runs 12 residues. The trim removed 5 bases at V and 13 bases at J, leaving 7 bases unmatched. The CDR3 region is CASSRTSGNWYF. In nucleotides, the CDR3 is TGTGCCAGCAGCCGAACTAGCGGGAACTGGTACTTC.

The chain joins TRBV30 to TRBJ2-4; a weak D match, TRBD2 (5 bases). This CDR3 is 13 amino acids long. Trimming cost V 5 bases and J 1 base, with 9 bases left between them. CDR1 is GTSNPN, CDR2 SVGIG, per germline (reference sequence). The CDR3: CAWEGDAKNIQYF. CDR3 DNA sequence: TGTGCCTGGGAGGGAGATGCCAAAAACATTCAGTACTTC.

The chain couples TRBV7-2 to TRBJ2-5; D remains ambiguous. The CDR3 runs 15 residues. Germline V gene sequence: CDR1 SGHTA, CDR2 FQGNSA. Deletions cut 1 base from V and 3 bases from J, with 12 bases between. The CDR3 loop is CASSLVTPREETQYF. The CDR3 nucleotides are TGTGCCAGCAGCTTAGTCACTCCGAGAGAAGAGACCCAGTACTTC.

This clone occurred once. This rearrangement joins TRBV4-1 to TRBJ1-2; D unclear. Germline V gene data show CDR1 as MGHRA and CDR2 as YSYEKL. The V gene lost 1 base and the J gene lost 3 bases, with 15 bases spanning the gap. This CDR3 comprises 16 residues. CDR3 sequence reads: CASSQAQILRDYGYTF. In DNA form, the CDR3 reads TGCGCCAGCAGCCAAGCCCAAATCCTACGGGACTATGGCTACACCTTC.

This sequence joins TRBV7-9 and TRBJ1-1; a possible D gene is TRBD1 (5 bases). Trimming left V 4 bases short and J 1 base short, with 13 bases between. The germline CDR1 and CDR2 sequences are SEHNR and FQNEAQ (reference sequence). The length of the CDR3 is 15 residues. The CDR3 here is CASSSPTGQNTEAFF. Written as DNA, the CDR3 is TGTGCCAGCAGCTCCCCCACGGGGCAGAACACTGAAGCTTTCTTT.

This chain uses TRBV28 with TRBJ1-4; TRBD1 might be the D (5 bases). The V gene lost 7 bases and the J gene lost 13 bases, with 25 bases spanning the gap. The CDR3 runs to 15 residues. Looked up from germline, CDR1 is MDHEN and CDR2 is SYDVKM. The CDR3 loop reads CASTPASGPPVGLFF. For the CDR3, the DNA is TGTGCCAGCACCCCCGCCTCGGGGCCCCCCGTCGGACTGTTTTTT.

The CDR3 DNA reads TGCAGCCAGGAAGCTAGCGCCACCTACGAGCAGTACTTC. It is translated as CSQEASATYEQYF. J is TRBJ2-7 and V is TRBV29-1; possible D gene TRBD2, 6 bases. Per the germline V gene, CDR1 is SQVTM and CDR2 is ANQGSEA. The V end was cut by 8 bases, the J end by 2 bases, with 16 bases between. This CDR3 has 13 residues.